Listed below are T cell receptor beta chains from one sample, sequenced in a study of T-cell reconstitution after alpha-beta-depleted transplantation in children. TCRdb fed the PCR reads into MiXCR, producing one record per CDR3 protein. This sample yields fewer than 700,000 distinct CDR3 sequences, of which about 23% are seen a single time; around an eighth belongs to the top ten. This material consisted of PBMCs, mostly from graft donor cells, taken 360 days after TCRalphabeta/CD19-depleted stem cell transplant. All receptors come from a boy younger than two who had a stem cell transplant for acute myeloid leukemia, so the T cells may come from the graft donor. CDR3s include the opening cysteine and the closing phenylalanine or tryptophan.

j_gene | v_gene | CDR3aa
TRBJ2-3 | TRBV6-1 | CASSEGRGAWTDTQYF
TRBJ2-5 | TRBV20-1 | CSVQLGLAGLETQYF
TRBJ2-4 | TRBV15 | CATSRDPGGPAKNIQYF
TRBJ1-1 | TRBV6-5 | CASSYSNQNEAFF
TRBJ2-1 | TRBV4-3 | CASSQDIHGTGAYNEQFF
TRBJ1-3 | TRBV27 | CASSFYRGNTIYF
TRBJ1-5 | TRBV27 | CASSFGGPNQPQHF
TRBJ2-1 | TRBV6-5 | CASSYNGNGYNEQFF
TRBJ1-2 | TRBV7-8 | CASSSKRDRLYGYTF
TRBJ2-5 | TRBV30 | CAWTGGYQETQYF
TRBJ2-5 | TRBV10-3 | CAISRDRKETQYF
TRBJ2-5 | TRBV7-6 | CASSLGAIRMETQYF
TRBJ1-6 | TRBV10-3 | CAIAEGLNNSPLHF
TRBJ2-3 | TRBV20-1 | CSVGYGGGTDTQYF
TRBJ2-5 | TRBV7-2 | CASSLTPDGKETQYF
TRBJ2-5 | TRBV5-1 | CASSLGGGRESQYF
TRBJ2-7 | TRBV29-1 | CSVVVLGGTGSYEQYF
TRBJ2-5 | TRBV15 | CATSYGQGEETQYF
TRBJ2-2 | TRBV24-1 | CATSYGANTGELFF
TRBJ2-1 | TRBV20-1 | CSVRFAAGNEQFF
TRBJ1-3 | TRBV29-1 | CSVGGAEGNTIYF
TRBJ2-1 | TRBV29-1 | CSAKIAGGGYEQFF
TRBJ2-1 | TRBV7-9 | CASSPEDSYNEQFF
TRBJ1-1 | TRBV6-5 | CASSYLVHRDTEAFF
TRBJ1-5 | TRBV12-3/TRBV12-4 | CASSLTENSNQPQHF
TRBJ2-3 | TRBV13 | CASSCTSGGRSSTDTQYF
TRBJ2-4 | TRBV28 | CASRVGGTKNIQYF
TRBJ2-5 | TRBV7-9 | CASSLGDRAYQETQYF